The clone carrying this T cell receptor beta chain is a singleton in its sample. Its antigen is not known. These data are taken from a study of T cell responses to AZD1222 COVID-19 vaccine. Study-level results: Two AZD1222 doses significantly raised spike-specific TCR breadth and depth over controls. The donor group comprised mostly white British people and more females; the analysis possibly underestimated clonal diversity. A reported finding is that nearly half of spike-specific TCRs target unmutated variant regions.

V was pared by 4 bases and J by 6 bases, with 13 bases between. The CDR3 is 14 amino acids. Per germline, CDR1 SNHLY and CDR2 FYNNEI. Sequencing used immunoSEQ multiplex PCR; TCRdb keeps in-frame clones, though not all of them. The profile covers 110,000 to 150,000 clones, with 85% to 90% appearing a single time and roughly 1.7% taken by the ten largest. The chain recombines TRBV2 with TRBJ1-5; D is perhaps TRBD1 (5 bases). This clonotype originated in an adult in good health. Sequencing was performed on peripheral blood, taken on day 0 of AZD1222 vaccination. CDR3 in amino acids: CASSGKGGGQPQHF. For the CDR3, the DNA is TGTGCCAGCAGTGGAAAGGGCGGGGGTCAGCCCCAGCATTTT.